Below, 18 T cell receptor beta chains from the same sample are listed, as sequenced in a study of OX40 agonist ivuxolimab in advanced cancers. The repertoire was sequenced with immunoSEQ multiplex PCR; TCRdb's copy has only in-frame clones and lacks some. The table includes 60,000 to 75,000 clones, roughly 84% detected once. Sequenced here: CD4+ or CD8+ T cells sorted from blood, sampled in a trial of the OX40 agonist ivuxolimab. Receptors were obtained from an adult with an advanced solid tumor such as melanoma, head and neck, liver or kidney cancer.

This clone was found once. V usage is TRBV2 and J usage is TRBJ2-5; D remains ambiguous. There are 13 residues in the CDR3. The V end was cut by 2 bases, the J end by 5 bases, with 9 bases between. Per the germline V gene, CDR1 is SNHLY and CDR2 is FYNNEI. The CDR3: CASSERAWETQYF. The CDR3 bases are TGTGCCAGCAGTGAAAGGGCTTGGGAGACCCAGTACTTC.

The chain employs TRBV6-5 and TRBJ1-5; 7 positions match TRBD1. This CDR3 has 14 amino acids. The V segment lost 6 bases and the J segment 5 bases; nucleotides outside the gene matches: 7. Germline lookup yields CDR1 MNHEY and CDR2 SVGAGI. The CDR3 is CASRTGLTDQPQHF. CDR3 DNA: TGTGCCAGCAGGACAGGGCTTACGGATCAGCCCCAGCATTTT.

The chain employs TRBV5-4 and TRBJ2-7; 8 bases fit TRBD2. The CDR3 length is 14 residues. The junction had 9 bases not matched to a gene; V was cut back by 3 bases and J by 7 bases. In germline, CDR1 is SGHNT, CDR2 YYREEE (reference sequence). The CDR3 loop reads CASSSAGTRAEQYF. Written as DNA, the CDR3 is TGTGCCAGCAGCTCGGCCGGGACTAGGGCTGAGCAGTACTTC.

The chain is built from TRBV4-3 and TRBJ2-2; possibly TRBD2 for D (5 bases). The length of the CDR3 is 14 residues. The germline V and J ends were trimmed by 7 bases and 5 bases, with 14 bases remaining between them. The germline V gene encodes CDR1 LGHNA and CDR2 YSLEER. This chain's CDR3 is CASTFAERTGELFF. CDR3 bases: TGCGCCAGCACCTTCGCGGAGCGGACCGGGGAGCTGTTTTTT.

The chain uses TRBV19 and TRBJ1-3, with D unresolved. CDR1 is LNHDA, CDR2 SQIVND, per germline (reference sequence). CDR3 size: 14 residues. The V end was cut by 5 bases, the J end by 7 bases, with 15 bases between. The CDR3 region is CASSSQAQWNTIYF. As DNA, the CDR3 is TGTGCCAGTAGTTCCCAGGCTCAGTGGAACACCATATATTTT.

This clone was recorded only once. The gene calls are TRBV25-1 and TRBJ2-3; D is undetermined. The CDR3 is 14 residues long. V shed 2 bases and J shed 3 bases, with 9 bases lying between them. Germline CDR1 MGHDK, CDR2 SYGVNS. CDR3 loop: CASSETHATDTQYF. The CDR3 DNA reads TGTGCCAGCAGTGAAACCCATGCTACAGATACGCAGTATTTT.

This chain links TRBV7-9 with TRBJ1-2; D is ambiguous. This CDR3 is 13 amino acids long. The germline V and J ends were trimmed by 1 base and 8 bases, with 11 bases remaining between them. Germline CDR1 reads SEHNR; CDR2 reads FQNEAQ (reference sequence). The CDR3 region has the DNA TGTGCCAGCAGCTTAGAGTATGGGTACGGCTACACCTTC. This codes for CASSLEYGYGYTF. The whole variable domain, filled in from reference TRBV7-9 and TRBJ1-2, reads DTGVSQNPRHKITKRGQNVTFRCDPISEHNRLYWYRQTLGQGPEFLTYFQNEAQLEKSRLLSDRFSAERPKGSFSTLEIQRTEQGDSAMYLCASSLEYGYGYTFGSGTRLTVV.

The chain couples TRBV27 to TRBJ1-5; 8 bases are shared with TRBD1. Germline V gene lookup returns CDR1 MNHEY and CDR2 SMNVEV (reference sequence). The junction had 13 bases not matched to a gene; V was cut back by 5 bases and J by 7 bases. The CDR3 totals 16 residues. In DNA, the CDR3 is TGTGCCAGCAGTCCCTGGACAGGGTCCGTGAACCAGCCCCAGCATTTT. Translation gives CASSPWTGSVNQPQHF.

The rearrangement joins TRBV7-8 to TRBJ2-5; D ambiguous. The V gene's germline CDR1 is SGHVS and CDR2 FQNEAQ. The CDR3 length is 15 residues. The V end lost 1 base, the J end lost 5 bases, and 14 bases lay between the germline ends. CDR3 sequence: CASSLVPQSWETQYF. In DNA form, the CDR3 reads TGTGCCAGCAGCTTAGTTCCGCAATCGTGGGAGACCCAGTACTTC.

The genes are TRBV7-9 and TRBJ1-3; TRBD1 might be the D (5 bases). The CDR3 is made up of 16 amino acids. Germline V gives CDR1 SEHNR, CDR2 FQNEAQ (reference sequence). V was clipped by 0 bases and J by 1 base, with 10 bases between them. CDR3 sequence: CASSLARGLSGNTIYF. The CDR3, as DNA: TGTGCCAGCAGCTTAGCGCGGGGCTTGTCTGGAAACACCATATATTTT.

The V gene is TRBV15, the J gene TRBJ2-7, with D tentatively TRBD1 (5 bases). V shed 0 bases and J shed 3 bases, with 12 bases lying between them. Germline CDR1 LNHNV, CDR2 YYDKDF (reference sequence). This CDR3 has 15 residues. CDR3 residues: CATSREAGHSYEQYF. The CDR3 nucleotides read TGTGCCACCAGCAGAGAAGCCGGACATAGCTACGAGCAGTACTTC.

This chain uses TRBV5-4 with TRBJ2-1; TRBD1 might be the D (6 bases). Trimming removed 2 bases from V and 12 bases from J, with 12 bases in between. The CDR3 runs to 12 residues. Germline V lookup: CDR1 SGHNT, CDR2 YYREEE (reference sequence). CDR3 region: CASSLGLQGQFF. The CDR3 DNA follows: TGTGCCAGCAGCTTAGGTCTACAGGGGCAGTTCTTC.

The chain links TRBV11-2 to TRBJ2-1; D unresolved. Germline V CDR1 and CDR2: SGHAT, FQNNGV. Trimming removed 3 bases at V and 0 bases at J, with 12 bases between. CDR3 length: 16 residues. The CDR3 coding sequence is TGTGCCAGCAGCTTTGTTCGATTACCCTCCTACAATGAGCAGTTCTTC. This sequence encodes CASSFVRLPSYNEQFF.

The chain employs TRBV19 and TRBJ2-2; D might be TRBD1 (5 bases). Trimming took 8 bases from V and 6 from J, leaving 16 bases between them. CDR1 is LNHDA, CDR2 SQIVND, per germline (reference sequence). The CDR3 is 14 residues long. The CDR3 sequence: CASSPGRAAGELFF. Here the CDR3 DNA reads TGTGCCAGTTCCCCCGGCAGGGCGGCCGGGGAGCTGTTTTTT.

The chain couples TRBV11-2 to TRBJ2-5; 9 nucleotides align to TRBD1. The V segment lost 3 bases and the J segment 0 bases; nucleotides outside the gene matches: 5. The CDR3 extends over 16 amino acids. CDR1 and CDR2 (germline): SGHAT, FQNNGV. Here the CDR3 reads CASSFGDRAYQETQYF. DNA for the CDR3: TGTGCCAGCAGCTTCGGGGACAGGGCGTACCAAGAGACCCAGTACTTC.

This clone was picked up one time. The J gene is TRBJ2-5, the V gene TRBV6-5; no firm D call. The V end lost 6 bases, the J end lost 5 bases, and 7 bases lay between the germline ends. This CDR3 has 11 amino acids. Looked up from germline, CDR1 is MNHEY and CDR2 is SVGAGI. CDR3 nucleotides: TGTGCCAGCAGCACCGTGGAGACCCAGTACTTC. This sequence encodes CASSTVETQYF.

The chain recombines TRBV2 with TRBJ2-7; tentative D call: TRBD1 (6 bases). This CDR3 has 14 residues. The germline gives CDR1 SNHLY, CDR2 FYNNEI. V was trimmed by 2 bases and J by 4 bases, leaving 12 bases between them. CDR3 in DNA: TGTGCCAGCAGTGAACAGGGGCAGTTATACGAGCAGTACTTC. Translated, it gives CASSEQGQLYEQYF.

This clone was recorded once. This sequence joins TRBV9 and TRBJ1-3, with TRBD1 matching over 10 bases. There are 15 residues in the CDR3. Looked up from germline, CDR1 is SGDLS and CDR2 is YYNGEE. With 2 bases clipped from V and 3 bases from J, the junction kept 2 bases outside the gene matches. CDR3 region: CASSVDRGNGNTIYF. In DNA form, the CDR3 reads TGTGCCAGCAGCGTGGACAGGGGGAATGGAAACACCATATATTTT. The variable domain in full, completed from reference TRBV9 and TRBJ1-3, reads DSGVTQTPKHLITATGQRVTLRCSPRSGDLSVYWYQQSLDQGLQFLIQYYNGEERAKGNILERFSAQQFPDLHSELNLSSLELGDSALYFCASSVDRGNGNTIYFGEGSWLTVV.